This is a list of T cell receptor beta chains from one sample in a study of shared clonotypes between healthy human individuals. The assay was immunoSEQ multiplex PCR, and TCRdb's table has in-frame clones only and misses some. The data hold some 740,000 clones, with 85% to 95% observed a single time. The source material was naive CD8+ T cells sorted from blood. These receptors were collected from a man aged 30 to 45 in good health. CDR3s include the opening cysteine and the closing phenylalanine or tryptophan. The order of the fields is D gene, clone size, J gene, V gene, CDR3 length, CDR3 DNA, CDR3 protein. A D gene is named only where the DNA matches it firmly. Clone size is shown for a subset of rows, as once, few, many or a class of expanded clone.

NA | NA | TRBJ2-3 | TRBV2 | 12 | TGTGCTACCCGGACAGGCACAGATACGCAGTATTTT | CATRTGTDTQYF
TRBD1 | once | TRBJ2-5 | TRBV29-1 | 14 | TGCAGCGTTGAAGATGGGACAGGGAGTGAGACCCAGTACTTC | CSVEDGTGSETQYF
TRBD2 | NA | TRBJ2-7 | TRBV7-8 | 16 | TGTGCCAGCAGCCACCCCCCGACTAGCGGGGGCTACGAGCAGTACTTC | CASSHPPTSGGYEQYF
TRBD1 | once | TRBJ2-7 | TRBV4-1 | 16 | TGCGCCAGCAGCCAAGACGCCGGGACAGGGGTATACGAGCAGTACTTC | CASSQDAGTGVYEQYF
TRBD1 | NA | TRBJ2-2 | TRBV11-2 | 19 | TGTGCCAGCAGCTCCCAGTCCGGGACAGGCGTCTTTAACACCGGGGAGCTGTTTTTT | CASSSQSGTGVFNTGELFF
TRBD2 | NA | TRBJ2-1 | TRBV28 | 15 | TGTGCCAGCAGGGCTAGCGGGAGTTTAAAGAATGAGCAGTTCTTC | CASRASGSLKNEQFF
NA | NA | TRBJ1-1 | TRBV10-3 | 13 | TGTGCCATCAGTGAGAACAGCCCCCTTGAAGCTTTCTTT | CAISENSPLEAFF
TRBD1 | NA | TRBJ2-3 | TRBV15 | 17 | TGTGCCACCAGCAGACATGAGGACAGGGTGGACACAGATACGCAGTATTTT | CATSRHEDRVDTDTQYF
NA | NA | TRBJ2-7 | TRBV7-2 | 15 | TGTGCCAGCAGCTCCCCCGGGACACCATCCTACGAGCAGTACTTC | CASSSPGTPSYEQYF
TRBD2 | NA | TRBJ2-3 | TRBV7-3 | 16 | TGTGCCAGCAGCGAGACTAGCGGGAGAGACACAGATACGCAGTATTTT | CASSETSGRDTDTQYF
NA | NA | TRBJ2-1 | TRBV19 | 15 | TGTGCCAGTAGTATCGATTTTGGAGGGGGCAATGAGCAGTTCTTC | CASSIDFGGGNEQFF